This TCR beta chain was sequenced for a study of beta chain features in type 1 diabetes. Regarding this clone: What it recognizes is unknown.

Expressed TCRB transcripts were sequenced, since all the RNA that had been isolated was reverse transcribed. Profiled with immunoSEQ multiplex PCR; TCRdb holds only in-frame clones, not every one. The profile covers about 350,000 clones, with 20% appearing a single time and around 0.044% taken by the ten largest. Via the markers CD45RO/CCR7/CD25/CD127/CD95/CD27, stem cell-like memory, regulatory, central memory and naive CD4+ cells were sorted. Sort purity for all populations was recorded as exceeding 98%. The V and J ends lost 4 bases and 3 bases, in that order; junction bases with no gene match: 6. CDR3 length: 16 amino acids. CDR1 is KGHSH, CDR2 LQKENI, per germline. General study results and limits: Sequencing from cDNA could over-represent high-TCR-expressing cells. PCR could preferentially amplify shorter templates, alike in patients and controls.

The receptor comes from a woman under 30 in good health. The genes are TRBV18 and TRBJ2-2; 9 nucleotides match TRBD2. Sequenced sample: naive CD4+ T cells from blood. As DNA, the CDR3 is TGTGCCAGCTCACATGGACTAGCGTTGCACACCGGGGAGCTGTTTTTT. Translation: CASSHGLALHTGELFF.